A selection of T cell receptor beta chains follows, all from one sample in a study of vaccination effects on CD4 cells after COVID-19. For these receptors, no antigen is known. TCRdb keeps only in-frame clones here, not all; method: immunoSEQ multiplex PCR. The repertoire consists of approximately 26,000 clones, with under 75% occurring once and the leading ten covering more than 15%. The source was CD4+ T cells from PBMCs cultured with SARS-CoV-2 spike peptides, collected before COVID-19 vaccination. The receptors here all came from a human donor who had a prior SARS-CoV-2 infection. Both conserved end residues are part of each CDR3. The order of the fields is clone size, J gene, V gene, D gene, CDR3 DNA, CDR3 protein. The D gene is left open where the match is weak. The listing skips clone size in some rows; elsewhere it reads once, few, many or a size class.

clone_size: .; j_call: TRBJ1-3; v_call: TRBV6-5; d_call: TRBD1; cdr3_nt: TGTGCCAGCAGGGGGACAGCTGGAAACACCATATATTTT; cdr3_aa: CASRGTAGNTIYF
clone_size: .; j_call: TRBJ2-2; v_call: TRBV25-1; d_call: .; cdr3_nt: TGTGCCAGCAGGCATGTTGGGTCCAACACCGGGGAGCTGTTTTTT; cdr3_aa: CASRHVGSNTGELFF
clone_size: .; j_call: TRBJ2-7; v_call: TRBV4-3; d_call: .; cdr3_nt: TGCGCCAGCAGCCAAGATCGAGTCTTGGGAGAGCAGTACTTC; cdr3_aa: CASSQDRVLGEQYF
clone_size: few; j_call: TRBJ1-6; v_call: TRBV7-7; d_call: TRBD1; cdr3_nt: TGTGCTAGCAGCTTAAGGGACAGAAATAATTCACCCCTCCACTTT; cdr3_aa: CASSLRDRNNSPLHF
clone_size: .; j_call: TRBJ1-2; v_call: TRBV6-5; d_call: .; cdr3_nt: TGTGCCAGCAGGGCAGGGGTTGGCTATGGCTACACCTTC; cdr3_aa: CASRAGVGYGYTF
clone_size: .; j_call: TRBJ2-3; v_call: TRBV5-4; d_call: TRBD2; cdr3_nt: TGTGCCAGCAGCCACGGACTAGCGGGATCAACAGATACGCAGTATTTT; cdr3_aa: CASSHGLAGSTDTQYF
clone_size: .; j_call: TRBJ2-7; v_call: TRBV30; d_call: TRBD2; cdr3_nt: TGTGCCTGGAGTACGGGAGGTGGGGGGAACTTC; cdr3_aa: CAWSTGGGGNF
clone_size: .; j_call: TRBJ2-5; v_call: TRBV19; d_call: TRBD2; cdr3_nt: TGTGCCAGTAGTATCCCCCAAGGACTAGCGGTACAAGAGACCCAGTACTTC; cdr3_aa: CASSIPQGLAVQETQYF
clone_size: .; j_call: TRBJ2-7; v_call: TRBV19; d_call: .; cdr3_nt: TGTGCCAGTAGTATAGGAGGGGGAAGCTACGAGCAGTACTTC; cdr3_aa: CASSIGGGSYEQYF
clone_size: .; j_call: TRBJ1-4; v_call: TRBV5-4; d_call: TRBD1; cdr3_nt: TGTGCCAGCAGCTTGGACAGGGGAAATGAAAAACTGTTTTTT; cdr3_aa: CASSLDRGNEKLFF
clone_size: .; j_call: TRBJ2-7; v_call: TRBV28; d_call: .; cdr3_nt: TGTGCCAGCAGGACTAGCTCCTACGAGCAGTACTTC; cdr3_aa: CASRTSSYEQYF
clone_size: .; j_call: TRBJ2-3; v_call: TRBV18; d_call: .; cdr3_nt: TGTGCCAGCTCACCACTTCAGAACACAGATACGCAGTATTTT; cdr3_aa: CASSPLQNTDTQYF
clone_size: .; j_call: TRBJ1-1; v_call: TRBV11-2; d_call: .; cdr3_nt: TGTGCCAGCAGCTCCGTGGTCGGGAGGGTCGGAGCTTTCTTT; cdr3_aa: CASSSVVGRVGAFF
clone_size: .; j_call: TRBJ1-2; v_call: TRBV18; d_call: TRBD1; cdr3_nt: TGTGCCAGCTCACCACCGGGACAGGGGGCCGTCGGCTACACCTTC; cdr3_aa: CASSPPGQGAVGYTF
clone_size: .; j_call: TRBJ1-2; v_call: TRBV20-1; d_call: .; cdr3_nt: TGCAGTGCTTGGGGGGATGGCTACACCTTC; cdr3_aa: CSAWGDGYTF
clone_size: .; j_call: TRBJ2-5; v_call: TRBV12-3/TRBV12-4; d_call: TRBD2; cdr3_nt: TGTGCCAGAGCGGGGGGATGGCAAGAGACCCAGTACTTC; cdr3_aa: CARAGGWQETQYF
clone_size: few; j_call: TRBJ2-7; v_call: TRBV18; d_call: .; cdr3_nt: TGTGCCAGCTCACCACCGGGGGACACCGAGCAGTACTTC; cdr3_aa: CASSPPGDTEQYF
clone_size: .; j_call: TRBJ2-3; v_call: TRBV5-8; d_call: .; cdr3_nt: TGTGCCAGCAGTTTGGGCCGGGGAGATACGCAGTATTTT; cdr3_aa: CASSLGRGDTQYF
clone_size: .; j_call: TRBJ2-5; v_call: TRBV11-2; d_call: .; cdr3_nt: TGTGCCAGCAGCTTGGAACTAAGCCAAGAGACCCAGTACTTC; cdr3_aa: CASSLELSQETQYF
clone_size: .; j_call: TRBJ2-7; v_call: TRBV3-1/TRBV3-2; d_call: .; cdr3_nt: TGTGCCAGCAGCCAAGCGGGGGTCTCCTACGAGCAGTACTTC; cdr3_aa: CASSQAGVSYEQYF
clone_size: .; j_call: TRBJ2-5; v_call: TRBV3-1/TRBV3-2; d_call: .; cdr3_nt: TGTGCCAGCAGCCAGGTGTCTTTGACCTCGGAGACCCAGTACTTC; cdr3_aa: CASSQVSLTSETQYF
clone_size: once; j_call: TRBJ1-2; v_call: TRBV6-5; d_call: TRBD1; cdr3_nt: TGTGCCAGCAGTAGAGGACAGGGTTGGTATGGCTACACCTTC; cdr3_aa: CASSRGQGWYGYTF
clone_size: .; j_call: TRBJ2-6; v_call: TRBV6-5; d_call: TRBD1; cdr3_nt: TGTGCCAGCAGTTACGTGTCGGGGACAGGGGGCAACGTCCTGACTTTC; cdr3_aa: CASSYVSGTGGNVLTF
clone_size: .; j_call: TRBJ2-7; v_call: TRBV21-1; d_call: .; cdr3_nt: TGTGCCAGCAGCAAGGGCCGGGACCCCTCCTACGAGCAGTACTTC; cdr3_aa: CASSKGRDPSYEQYF
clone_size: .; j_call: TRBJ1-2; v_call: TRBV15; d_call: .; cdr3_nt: TGTGCCACTAGTGGACAGATTAACTATGGCTACACCTTC; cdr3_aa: CATSGQINYGYTF
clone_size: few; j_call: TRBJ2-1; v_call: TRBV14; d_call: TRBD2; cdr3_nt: TGTGCCAGCAGCCGTCGTGGGCTAGCGGTAGCATACAATGAGCAGTTCTTC; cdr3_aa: CASSRRGLAVAYNEQFF
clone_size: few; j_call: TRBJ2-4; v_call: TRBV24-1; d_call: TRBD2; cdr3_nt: TGTGCCACCAGTGGGAGCCCCGTACTAGCGGGCTCTAAAGGAAACATTCAGTACTTC; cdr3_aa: CATSGSPVLAGSKGNIQYF
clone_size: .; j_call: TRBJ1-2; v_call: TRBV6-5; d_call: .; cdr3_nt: TGTGCCAGCAGTTACTGGGGGAGGGTAGGATTCGGCTACACCTTC; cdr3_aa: CASSYWGRVGFGYTF
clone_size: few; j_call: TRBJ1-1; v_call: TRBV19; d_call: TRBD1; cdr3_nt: TGTGCCAGTAGTACGGACAGGGACACTGAAGCTTTCTTT; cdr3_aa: CASSTDRDTEAFF
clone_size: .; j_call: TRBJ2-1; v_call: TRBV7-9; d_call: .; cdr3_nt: TGTGCCAGCAGCTCCCAGGGTGGCTCCTACAATGAGCAGTTCTTC; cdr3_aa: CASSSQGGSYNEQFF
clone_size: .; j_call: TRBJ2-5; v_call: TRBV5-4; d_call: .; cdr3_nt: TGTGCCAGCAGCTTGAGGCGGGGAGACGGGGCCCAGTACTTC; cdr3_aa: CASSLRRGDGAQYF
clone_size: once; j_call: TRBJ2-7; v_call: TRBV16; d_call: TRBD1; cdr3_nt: TGTGCCAGCAGCCAAGTCTCTGGAGGGCAGGGGGCGAACTACGAGCAGTACTTC; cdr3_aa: CASSQVSGGQGANYEQYF
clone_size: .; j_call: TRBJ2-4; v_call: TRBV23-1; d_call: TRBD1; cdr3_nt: TGCGCCAGCAGTCAGCGACAGGGGGTGAGGAACATTCAGTACTTC; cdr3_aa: CASSQRQGVRNIQYF
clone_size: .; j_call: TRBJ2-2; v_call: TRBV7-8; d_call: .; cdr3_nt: TGTGCCAGCAGCCAAGCGTCGGGGTGGACCGGGGAGCTGTTTTTT; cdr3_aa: CASSQASGWTGELFF
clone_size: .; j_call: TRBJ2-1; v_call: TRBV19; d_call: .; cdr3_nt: TGTGCCAGTAGCACCGGAGGGCGGGAGCAGTTCTTC; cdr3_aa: CASSTGGREQFF
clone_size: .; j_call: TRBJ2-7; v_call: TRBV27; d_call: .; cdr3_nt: TGTGCCAGCAGTTTAGGCAGGGGAGGTTCCTACGAGCAGTACTTC; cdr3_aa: CASSLGRGGSYEQYF
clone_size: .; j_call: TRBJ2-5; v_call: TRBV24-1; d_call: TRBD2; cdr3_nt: TGTGCCACCAGTGATTTCGGGACTAGCGGGTCCTTGGGGGAGACCCAGTACTTC; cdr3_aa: CATSDFGTSGSLGETQYF
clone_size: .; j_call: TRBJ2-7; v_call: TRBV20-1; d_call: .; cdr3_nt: TGCAGTGTACAGGGATCGGGATCCCAGTACTTC; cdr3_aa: CSVQGSGSQYF
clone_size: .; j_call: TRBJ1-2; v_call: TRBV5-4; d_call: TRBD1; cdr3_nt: TGTGCCAGCAGCCCCTGGGACAGGAGAAACTATGGCTACACCTTC; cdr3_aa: CASSPWDRRNYGYTF
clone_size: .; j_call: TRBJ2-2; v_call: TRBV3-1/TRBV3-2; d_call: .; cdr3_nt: TGTGCCAGCAGCCAGACACCCCTCGGGGAGCTGTTTTTT; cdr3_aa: CASSQTPLGELFF
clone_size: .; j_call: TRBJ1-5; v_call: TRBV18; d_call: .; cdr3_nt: TGTGCCAGCTCACCTGAACCAGCGGGACAGCCCCAGCATTTT; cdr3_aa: CASSPEPAGQPQHF
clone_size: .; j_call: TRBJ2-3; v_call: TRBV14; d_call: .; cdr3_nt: TGTGCCAGCAGCCAACAGCCCCTTGAAGATACGCAGTATTTT; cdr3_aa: CASSQQPLEDTQYF
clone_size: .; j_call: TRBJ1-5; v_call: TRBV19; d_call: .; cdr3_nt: TGTGCCAGTAGTACCCGACAGCAATATAGCAATCAGCCCCAGCATTTT; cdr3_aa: CASSTRQQYSNQPQHF
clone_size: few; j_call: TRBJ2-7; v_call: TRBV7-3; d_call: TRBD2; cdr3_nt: TGTGCCAGCAGCGAAGGACTAGCGGGGACCTACGAGCAGTACTTC; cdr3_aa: CASSEGLAGTYEQYF
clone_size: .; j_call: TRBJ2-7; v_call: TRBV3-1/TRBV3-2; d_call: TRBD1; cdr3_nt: TGTGCCAGCAGCCAAGGAGACAGGGAAGATTACGAGCAGTACTTC; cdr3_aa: CASSQGDREDYEQYF
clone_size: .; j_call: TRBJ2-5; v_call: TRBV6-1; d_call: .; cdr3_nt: TGTGCCAGCAGTGAAGCGCAAGAGACCCAGTACTTC; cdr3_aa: CASSEAQETQYF
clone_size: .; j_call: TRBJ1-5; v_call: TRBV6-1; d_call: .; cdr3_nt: TGTGCCAGCAGTGAAACGCCTTTTCAGCCCCAGCATTTT; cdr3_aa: CASSETPFQPQHF